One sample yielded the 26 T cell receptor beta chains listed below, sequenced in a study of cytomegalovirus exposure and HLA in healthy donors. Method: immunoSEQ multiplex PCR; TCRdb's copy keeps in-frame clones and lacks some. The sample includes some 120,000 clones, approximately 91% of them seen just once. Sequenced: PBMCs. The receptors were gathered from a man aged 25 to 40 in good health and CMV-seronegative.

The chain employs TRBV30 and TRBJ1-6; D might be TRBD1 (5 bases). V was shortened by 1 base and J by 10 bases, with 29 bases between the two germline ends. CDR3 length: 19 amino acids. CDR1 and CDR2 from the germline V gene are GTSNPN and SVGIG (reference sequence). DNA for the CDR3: TGTGCCTGGAGTGAGTACTATCGAACGGAGAAGGGGTCTCGGTCACCCCTCCACTTT. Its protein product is CAWSEYYRTEKGSRSPLHF.

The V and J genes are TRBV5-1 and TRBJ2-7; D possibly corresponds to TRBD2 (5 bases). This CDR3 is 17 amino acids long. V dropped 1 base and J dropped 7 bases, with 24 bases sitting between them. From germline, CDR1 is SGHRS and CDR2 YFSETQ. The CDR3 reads CASSLNQRGGSRGEQYF. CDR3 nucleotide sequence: TGCGCCAGCAGCTTGAATCAGCGTGGTGGGTCCCGGGGAGAGCAGTACTTC.

The CDR3 reads CASSQDLSERAYEQYF. CDR3 nucleotide sequence: TGTGCCAGCAGCCAAGATCTGTCTGAGAGGGCCTACGAGCAGTACTTC. The rearrangement uses TRBV14 and TRBJ2-7; the D gene is possibly TRBD2 (5 bases). V was cut by 0 bases and J by 2 bases, with 14 bases left in between. The germline gives CDR1 SGHDN, CDR2 FVKESK. The CDR3 contains 16 residues. Full variable domain (outside the CDR3, taken from reference TRBV14 and TRBJ2-7): EAGVTQFPSHSVIEKGQTVTLRCDPISGHDNLYWYRRVMGKEIKFLLHFVKESKQDESGMPNNRFLAERTGGTYSTLKVQPAELEDSGVYFCASSQDLSERAYEQYFGPGTRLTVT.

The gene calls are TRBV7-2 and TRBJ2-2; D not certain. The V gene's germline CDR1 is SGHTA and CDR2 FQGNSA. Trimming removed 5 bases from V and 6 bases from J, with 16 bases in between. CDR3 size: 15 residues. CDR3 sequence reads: CASSAGPLKAGELFF. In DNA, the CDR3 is TGTGCCAGCAGCGCAGGCCCGCTTAAGGCCGGGGAGCTGTTTTTT.

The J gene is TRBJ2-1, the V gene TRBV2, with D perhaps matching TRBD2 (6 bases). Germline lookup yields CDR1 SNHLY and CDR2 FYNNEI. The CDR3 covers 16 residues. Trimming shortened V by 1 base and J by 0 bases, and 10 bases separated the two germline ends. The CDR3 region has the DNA TGTGCCAGCAGTGAAGAGGCGGGGCCCTCCTACAATGAGCAGTTCTTC. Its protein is CASSEEAGPSYNEQFF.

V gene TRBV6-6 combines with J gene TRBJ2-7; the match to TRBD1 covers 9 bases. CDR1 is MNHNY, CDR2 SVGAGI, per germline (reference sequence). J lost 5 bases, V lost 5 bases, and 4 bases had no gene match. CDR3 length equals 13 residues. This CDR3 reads CASSLDRGNEQYF. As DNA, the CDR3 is TGTGCCAGCAGTCTGGACAGGGGAAACGAGCAGTACTTC.

The CDR3 region has the DNA TGTGCCAGCAGCTTAAGGGGGCTGAACACTGAAGCTTTCTTT. As protein: CASSLRGLNTEAFF. The genes are TRBV11-2 and TRBJ1-1; 7 bases fit TRBD1. J gave up 0 bases and V 2 bases, and 0 bases lay outside the gene matches. The CDR3 consists of 14 residues. CDR1 SGHAT and CDR2 FQNNGV come from the germline V gene.

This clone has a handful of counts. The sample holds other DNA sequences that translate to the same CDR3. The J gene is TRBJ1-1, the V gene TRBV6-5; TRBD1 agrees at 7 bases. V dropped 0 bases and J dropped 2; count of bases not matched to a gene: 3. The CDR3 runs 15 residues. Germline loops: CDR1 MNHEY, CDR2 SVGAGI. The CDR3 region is CASSYSTGINTEAFF. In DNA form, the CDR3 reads TGTGCCAGCAGTTACTCGACAGGGATTAACACTGAAGCTTTCTTT.

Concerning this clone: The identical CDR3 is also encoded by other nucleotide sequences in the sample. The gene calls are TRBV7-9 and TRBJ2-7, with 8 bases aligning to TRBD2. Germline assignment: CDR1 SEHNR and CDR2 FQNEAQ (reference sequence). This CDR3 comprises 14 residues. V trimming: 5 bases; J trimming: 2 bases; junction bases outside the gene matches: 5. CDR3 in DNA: TGTGCCAGCAGCCCGGGGGGGCTGACCTACGAGCAGTACTTC. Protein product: CASSPGGLTYEQYF.

CDR3 nucleotides: TGTGCCAGCAGTGACTCCCCCGTTGCAACTAATGAAAAACTGTTTTTT. Protein sequence: CASSDSPVATNEKLFF. The rearrangement uses TRBV25-1 and TRBJ1-4; no reliable D call. Trimming took 3 bases from V and 0 from J, leaving 11 bases between them. Germline loops: CDR1 MGHDK, CDR2 SYGVNS. The CDR3 extends over 16 amino acids.

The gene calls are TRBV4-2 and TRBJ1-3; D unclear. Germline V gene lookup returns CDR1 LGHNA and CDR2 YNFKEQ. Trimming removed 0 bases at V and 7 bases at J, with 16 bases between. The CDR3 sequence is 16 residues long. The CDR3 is CASSQDGRGNGNTIYF. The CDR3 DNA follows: TGTGCCAGCAGCCAAGACGGACGAGGGAATGGCAACACCATATATTTT.

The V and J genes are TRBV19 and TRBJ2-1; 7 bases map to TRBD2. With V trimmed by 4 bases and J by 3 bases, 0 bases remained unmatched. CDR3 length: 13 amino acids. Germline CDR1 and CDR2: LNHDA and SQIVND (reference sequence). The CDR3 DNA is TGTGCCAGTAGTACTAGCGGCTACAATGAGCAGTTCTTC. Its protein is CASSTSGYNEQFF.

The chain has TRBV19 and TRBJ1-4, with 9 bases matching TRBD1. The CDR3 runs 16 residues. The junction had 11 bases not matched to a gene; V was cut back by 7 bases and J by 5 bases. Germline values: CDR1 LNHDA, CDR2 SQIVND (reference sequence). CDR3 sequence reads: CASKKGQGIINEKLFF. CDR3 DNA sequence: TGTGCCAGTAAGAAGGGACAGGGTATCATCAATGAAAAACTGTTTTTT.

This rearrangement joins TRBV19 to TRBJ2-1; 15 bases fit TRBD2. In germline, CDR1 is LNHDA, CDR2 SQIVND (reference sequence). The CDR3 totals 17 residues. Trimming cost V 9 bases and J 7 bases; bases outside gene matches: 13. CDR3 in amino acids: CASKARGGLAGGNEQFF. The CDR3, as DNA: TGTGCCAGCAAAGCCAGGGGTGGACTAGCGGGAGGGAATGAGCAGTTCTTC.

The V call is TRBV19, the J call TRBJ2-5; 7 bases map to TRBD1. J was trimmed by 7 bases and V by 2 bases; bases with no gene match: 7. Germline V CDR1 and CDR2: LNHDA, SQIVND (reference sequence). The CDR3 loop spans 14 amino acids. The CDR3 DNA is TGTGCCAGTAGTATAACAGGGGTTTGGGGGACCCAGTACTTC. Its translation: CASSITGVWGTQYF. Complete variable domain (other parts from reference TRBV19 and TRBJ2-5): DGGITQSPKYLFRKEGQNVTLSCEQNLNHDAMYWYRQDPGQGLRLIYYSQIVNDFQKGDIAEGYSVSREKKESFPLTVTSAQKNPTAFYLCASSITGVWGTQYFGPGTRLLVL.

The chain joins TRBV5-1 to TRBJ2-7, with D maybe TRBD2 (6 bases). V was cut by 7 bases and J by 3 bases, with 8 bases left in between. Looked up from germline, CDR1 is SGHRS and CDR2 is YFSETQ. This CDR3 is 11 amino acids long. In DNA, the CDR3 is TGCGCCAGCCGGGACTTCTACGAGCAGTACTTC. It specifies CASRDFYEQYF.

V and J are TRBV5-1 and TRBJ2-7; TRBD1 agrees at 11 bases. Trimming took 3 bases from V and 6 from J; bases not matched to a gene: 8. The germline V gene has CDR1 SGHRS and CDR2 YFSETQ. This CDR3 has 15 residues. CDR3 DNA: TGCGCCAGCAGCTCTGGAGGGACAGGGGGTGGCGAGCAGTACTTC. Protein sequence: CASSSGGTGGGEQYF.

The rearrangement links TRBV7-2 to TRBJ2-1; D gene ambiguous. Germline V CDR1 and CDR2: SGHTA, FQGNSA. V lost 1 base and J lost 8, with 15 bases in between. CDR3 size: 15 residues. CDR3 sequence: CASSLVSNSAHEQFF. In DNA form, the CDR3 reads TGTGCCAGCAGCTTAGTCTCGAACTCAGCGCATGAGCAGTTCTTC.

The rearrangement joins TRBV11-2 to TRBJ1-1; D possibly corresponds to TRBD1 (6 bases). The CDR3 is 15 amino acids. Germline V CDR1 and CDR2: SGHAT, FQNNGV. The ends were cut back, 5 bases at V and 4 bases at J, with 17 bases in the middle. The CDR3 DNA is TGTGCCAGCAGCCGACTTTACAGGGTAGGCACTGAAGCTTTCTTT. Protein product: CASSRLYRVGTEAFF. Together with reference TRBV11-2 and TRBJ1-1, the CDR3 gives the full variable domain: EAGVAQSPRYKIIEKRQSVAFWCNPISGHATLYWYQQILGQGPKLLIQFQNNGVVDDSQLPKDRFSAERLKGVDSTLKIQPAKLEDSAVYLCASSRLYRVGTEAFFGQGTRLTVV.

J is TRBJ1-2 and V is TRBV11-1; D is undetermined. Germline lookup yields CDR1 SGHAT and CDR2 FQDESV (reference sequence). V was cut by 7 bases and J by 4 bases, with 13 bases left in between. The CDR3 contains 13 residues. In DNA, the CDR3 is TGTGCCAGCAACGATCCTGGCCTCTATGGCTACACCTTC. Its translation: CASNDPGLYGYTF.

The CDR3, as DNA: TGCGCCAGCAGCTCGGTGGTAGCGGACGAGCAGTACTTC. Translating it yields CASSSVVADEQYF. The V gene is TRBV5-1, the J gene TRBJ2-7; tentatively, D is TRBD2 (6 bases). CDR1 is SGHRS, CDR2 YFSETQ, per germline. The germline V and J ends were trimmed by 3 bases and 5 bases, with 12 bases remaining between them. This CDR3 is built from 13 residues. Combining the CDR3 with reference TRBV5-1 and TRBJ2-7 gives the whole variable domain KAGVTQTPRYLIKTRGQQVTLSCSPISGHRSVSWYQQTPGQGLQFLFEYFSETQRNKGNFPGRFSGRQFSNSRSEMNVSTLELGDSALYLCASSSVVADEQYFGPGTRLTVT.

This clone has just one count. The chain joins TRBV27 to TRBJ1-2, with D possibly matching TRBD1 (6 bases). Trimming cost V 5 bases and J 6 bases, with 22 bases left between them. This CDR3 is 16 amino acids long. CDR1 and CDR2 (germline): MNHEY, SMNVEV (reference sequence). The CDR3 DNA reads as TGTGCCAGCAGTCCGCTGGGGGCCGGGGGGCAAAATGGCTACACCTTC. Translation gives CASSPLGAGGQNGYTF.

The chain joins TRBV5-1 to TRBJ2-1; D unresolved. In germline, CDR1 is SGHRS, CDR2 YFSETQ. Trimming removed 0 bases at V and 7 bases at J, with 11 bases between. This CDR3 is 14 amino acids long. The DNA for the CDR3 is TGCGCCAGCAGCTTGGGTCAGGCATGGAATGAGCAGTTCTTC. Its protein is CASSLGQAWNEQFF.

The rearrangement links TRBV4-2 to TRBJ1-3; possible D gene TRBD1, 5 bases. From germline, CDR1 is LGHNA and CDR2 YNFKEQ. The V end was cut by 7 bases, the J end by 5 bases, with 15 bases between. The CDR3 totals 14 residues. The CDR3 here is CASTERGIRNTIYF. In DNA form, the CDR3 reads TGTGCCAGCACAGAAAGGGGAATCAGAAACACCATATATTTT.

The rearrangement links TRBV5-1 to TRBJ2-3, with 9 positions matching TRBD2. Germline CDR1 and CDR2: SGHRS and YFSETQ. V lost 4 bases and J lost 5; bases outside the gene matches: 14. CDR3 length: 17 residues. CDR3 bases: TGCGCCAGCAGCACCTTTTTAGCGGGAGAAGGGAGAGATACGCAGTATTTT. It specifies CASSTFLAGEGRDTQYF.

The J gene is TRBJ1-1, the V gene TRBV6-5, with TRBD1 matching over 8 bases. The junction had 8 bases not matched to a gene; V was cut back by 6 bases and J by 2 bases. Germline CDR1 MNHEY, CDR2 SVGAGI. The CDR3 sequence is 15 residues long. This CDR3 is CASSPYGQGNTEAFF. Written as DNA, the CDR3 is TGTGCCAGCAGCCCATACGGACAGGGTAACACTGAAGCTTTCTTT.